The entry below describes one T cell receptor beta chain. Its antigen is as yet unknown. Time point here: around 12 months of natalizumab therapy. All PML patients were female, and all patients had earlier interferon beta. At 6 months of natalizumab came T1, and at 12 months came T2. This sample was included in a study of multiple sclerosis patients with progressive multifocal leukoencephalopathy. Study outcomes and limitations: The findings' link to JC virus versus immunocompromise remained uncertain.

The germline gives CDR1 SGHNT, CDR2 YYREEE (reference sequence). Trimming took off 3 bases at V and 7 bases at J, with 19 bases between the two ends. The CDR3 is made up of 16 amino acids. TCRdb keeps only in-frame clones here, not all; method: immunoSEQ multiplex PCR. In the table there are around 27,000 clones, roughly 90% of which are singletons. This receptor was identified in a human donor with multiple sclerosis. This chain uses TRBV5-4 with TRBJ1-4; D is perhaps TRBD1 (6 bases). The sequences come from PBMCs, collected from a patient treated with natalizumab. CDR3 in amino acids: CASSSRGGGVGEKLFF. CDR3 in DNA: TGTGCCAGCAGCTCCCGGGGAGGGGGAGTAGGTGAAAAACTGTTTTTT.